The 32 T cell receptor beta chains below come from one sample, sequenced in a study of T cell responses to AZD1222 COVID-19 vaccine. Some clones are missing from TCRdb's copy, which holds only in-frame ones; the method was immunoSEQ multiplex PCR. The sample records 100,000 to 150,000 clones, approximately 93% being singletons. The sequencing used peripheral blood, collected on day 0 of AZD1222 vaccination. The receptors shown here come from an adult in good health.

The chain joins TRBV19 to TRBJ1-5; D perhaps matches TRBD1 (5 bases). This CDR3 spans 16 amino acids. CDR1 LNHDA and CDR2 SQIVND come from the germline V gene (reference sequence). Trimming left V 5 bases short and J 5 bases short, with 19 bases between. The CDR3 reads CASSWDAASPYQPQHF. The CDR3 DNA sequence: TGTGCCAGTAGTTGGGACGCCGCGTCCCCGTATCAGCCCCAGCATTTT.

The chain employs TRBV2 and TRBJ1-5, with D hard to call. The CDR3 covers 18 residues. Trimming stripped 6 bases from V and 0 bases from J, with 21 bases between. Germline CDR1 and CDR2: SNHLY and FYNNEI. For the CDR3, the DNA is TGTGCCAGCAGCCCTAGGAGTACGGGGATCTATAGCAATCAGCCCCAGCATTTT. It specifies CASSPRSTGIYSNQPQHF. Drawing the rest from reference TRBV2 and TRBJ1-5, the complete variable domain is EPEVTQTPSHQVTQMGQEVILRCVPISNHLYFYWYRQILGQKVEFLVSFYNNEISEKSEIFDDQFSVERPDGSNFTLKIRSTKLEDSAMYFCASSPRSTGIYSNQPQHFGDGTRLSIL.

V is TRBV10-3 and J is TRBJ1-2; 7 bases map to TRBD1. The J segment lost 2 bases and the V segment lost 0 bases, leaving 6 bases of the junction unmatched. Germline values: CDR1 ENHRY, CDR2 SYGVKD. The CDR3 is 16 residues long. The CDR3 coding sequence is TGTGCCATCAGTGAGTCAAGAGGGGGCGCAAACTATGGCTACACCTTC. It is translated as CAISESRGGANYGYTF.

The rearrangement links TRBV30 to TRBJ1-3, with a weak D call TRBD1 (6 bases). This CDR3 contains 15 residues. Trimming took off 5 bases at V and 1 base at J, with 15 bases between the two ends. Germline CDR1 GTSNPN, CDR2 SVGIG (reference sequence). The CDR3 DNA reads TGTGCCTGGGGGTTATTACAGGGTTCTGGAAACACCATATATTTT. Encoded protein: CAWGLLQGSGNTIYF.

The rearrangement joins TRBV5-4 to TRBJ2-3, with D uncertain. CDR1 is SGHNT and CDR2 is YYREEE in the germline V gene (reference sequence). This CDR3 is built from 13 residues. Trimming took 3 bases from V and 6 from J, leaving 11 bases between them. CDR3 DNA: TGTGCCAGCAGCTCTACAGCCTTGGATACGCAGTATTTT. Protein sequence: CASSSTALDTQYF. The entire variable domain, with the rest obtained from reference TRBV5-4 and TRBJ2-3, is as follows: ETGVTQSPTHLIKTRGQQVTLRCSSQSGHNTVSWYQQALGQGPQFIFQYYREEENGRGNFPPRFSGLQFPNYSSELNVNALELDDSALYLCASSSTALDTQYFGPGTRLTVL.

The chain uses TRBV5-4 and TRBJ1-2, with 10 nucleotides matching TRBD1. V dropped 5 bases and J dropped 7; count of bases not matched to a gene: 8. Looked up from germline, CDR1 is SGHNT and CDR2 is YYREEE (reference sequence). The CDR3 has 14 amino acids. CDR3 sequence reads: CASSLDRGRGGYTF. The CDR3 bases are TGTGCCAGCAGTCTCGACAGGGGGCGCGGTGGCTACACCTTC.

The rearrangement links TRBV28 to TRBJ2-1; 13 bases align to TRBD2. Germline CDR1 reads MDHEN; CDR2 reads SYDVKM. V lost 5 bases to trimming and J lost 8 bases; unmatched junction nucleotides: 12. This CDR3 region has 17 residues. The CDR3 coding sequence is TGTGCCAGCAGTGAACGTGTGGGACTAGCGGGACACGATGAGCAGTTCTTC. Translating gives CASSERVGLAGHDEQFF.

The rearrangement joins TRBV7-2 to TRBJ2-7; D gene unclear. V lost 0 bases and J 2 bases, leaving 14 bases between the germline ends. The V gene's germline CDR1 is SGHTA and CDR2 FQGNSA. The CDR3 contains 16 residues. The CDR3 nucleotides are TGTGCCAGCAGCTTAGCGGATGATGTAGGCGCCTACGAGCAGTACTTC. This translates into CASSLADDVGAYEQYF.

This chain links TRBV29-1 with TRBJ1-3; unclear D gene. Germline values: CDR1 SQVTM, CDR2 ANQGSEA. The CDR3 is 17 amino acids. V dropped 5 bases and J dropped 3 bases, with 23 bases sitting between them. The CDR3 loop reads CSVSKGQGVSGGNTIYF. The CDR3 DNA reads as TGCAGCGTTTCTAAAGGTCAAGGAGTTTCGGGTGGAAACACCATATATTTT. Together with reference TRBV29-1 and TRBJ1-3, the CDR3 gives the full variable domain: SAVISQKPSRDICQRGTSLTIQCQVDSQVTMMFWYRQQPGQSLTLIATANQGSEATYESGFVIDKFPISRPNLTFSTLTVSNMSPEDSSIYLCSVSKGQGVSGGNTIYFGEGSWLTVV.

V gene TRBV5-1 combines with J gene TRBJ2-7, with 10 bases lining up with TRBD2. The germline CDR1 and CDR2 sequences are SGHRS and YFSETQ. The CDR3 is made up of 14 amino acids. Losses at the gene ends were 2 bases for V and 2 bases for J; bases not matched to a gene: 1. The CDR3 protein is CASSLTSGTYEQYF. The CDR3 region has the DNA TGCGCCAGCAGCTTAACTAGCGGGACCTACGAGCAGTACTTC.

The genes are TRBV2 and TRBJ1-1; 7 positions agree with TRBD1. J was trimmed by 2 bases and V by 4 bases; bases with no gene match: 4. CDR3 length: 14 residues. Germline V lookup: CDR1 SNHLY, CDR2 FYNNEI. In DNA, the CDR3 is TGTGCCAGCAGTGTTGACAGGGTTAACACTGAAGCTTTCTTT. Translating gives CASSVDRVNTEAFF.

The CDR3 loop is CASSVMGVSGNTIYF. For the CDR3, the DNA is TGTGCCAGCAGCGTTATGGGGGTCTCTGGAAACACCATATATTTT. The chain combines TRBV9 with TRBJ1-3; D might be TRBD1 (5 bases). The V gene's germline CDR1 is SGDLS and CDR2 YYNGEE. Trimming took 2 bases from V and 0 from J, leaving 9 bases between them. The CDR3 spans 15 residues.

This clone came up once. The chain carries TRBV6-1 and TRBJ2-7, with 8 bases matching TRBD1. The CDR3 totals 17 residues. J lost 2 bases, V lost 2 bases, and 11 bases had no gene match. Germline V gene sequence: CDR1 MNHNS, CDR2 SASEGT. CDR3 nucleotides: TGTGCCAGCAGTGAACCGCGGGGACAGGAGAAACCCTACGAGCAGTACTTC. Its protein is CASSEPRGQEKPYEQYF.

In the case of this clone: Sequence at one end of the junction differs from germline and may be a read error. V gene TRBV13 combines with J gene TRBJ2-1; D is perhaps TRBD2 (6 bases). This CDR3 contains 15 residues. CDR1 and CDR2 from the germline V gene are PRHDT and FYEKMQ (reference sequence). For the CDR3, the DNA is TGTGCCAGCAGCTCGAGCGGGCAATACCCCCCTGAGCTGTTCTTC. This codes for CASSSSGQYPPELFF. Combining the CDR3 with reference TRBV13 and TRBJ2-1 gives the whole variable domain AAGVIQSPRHLIKEKRETATLKCYPIPRHDTVYWYQQGPGQDPQFLISFYEKMQSDKGSIPDRFSAQQFSDYHSELNMSSLELGDSALYFCASSSSGQYPPELFFGPGTRLTVL.

V and J are TRBV19 and TRBJ2-2; no firm D call. Trimming took off 3 bases at V and 1 base at J, with 3 bases between the two ends. CDR1 and CDR2 from the germline V gene are LNHDA and SQIVND (reference sequence). This CDR3 is built from 13 residues. CDR3 in amino acids: CASSIGNTGELFF. Here the CDR3 DNA reads TGTGCCAGTAGTATTGGGAACACCGGGGAGCTGTTTTTT.

The chain employs TRBV5-1 and TRBJ2-5; 7 nucleotides match TRBD2. Unmatched junction bases numbered 0, after V lost 1 base and J lost 3 bases. The CDR3 contains 13 residues. CDR1 SGHRS and CDR2 YFSETQ come from the germline V gene. This CDR3 reads CASSLSGEETQYF. CDR3 DNA: TGCGCCAGCAGCTTGAGCGGGGAAGAGACCCAGTACTTC.

Written as DNA, the CDR3 is TGTGCCAGCAGCGGACGGACATTCCCCTACGAGCAGTACTTC. It codes for CASSGRTFPYEQYF. This chain links TRBV11-1 with TRBJ2-7; perhaps TRBD1 as D (5 bases). CDR1 and CDR2 from the germline V gene are SGHAT and FQDESV (reference sequence). V gave up 5 bases and J gave up 2 bases, with 13 bases separating them. The CDR3 runs 14 residues. Filled out from reference TRBV11-1 and TRBJ2-7, the complete variable domain reads EAEVAQSPRYKITEKSQAVAFWCDPISGHATLYWYRQILGQGPELLVQFQDESVVDDSQLPKDRFSAERLKGVDSTLKIQPAELGDSAMYLCASSGRTFPYEQYFGPGTRLTVT.

V gene TRBV12-3 or TRBV12-4 combines with J gene TRBJ1-1; 11 bases line up with TRBD1. With 4 bases clipped from V and 6 bases from J, the junction kept 1 base outside the gene matches. The CDR3 consists of 13 residues. CDR3 coding DNA: TGTGCCAGCAGTTGGACAGGGGGCTCTGAAGCTTTCTTT. Amino acid sequence: CASSWTGGSEAFF.

CDR3 in amino acids: CASSLTGPVNEQFF. In DNA, the CDR3 is TGTGCCAGCAGCTTAACGGGTCCCGTCAATGAGCAGTTCTTC. The chain has TRBV7-3 and TRBJ2-1; D unresolved. Germline loops: CDR1 SGHTA, CDR2 FQGTGA. The length of the CDR3 is 14 residues. Between the trimmed V and J ends, which lost 0 bases and 6 bases, there was a span of 9 bases.

The sample holds one count of this clone. The chain carries TRBV9 and TRBJ1-2; D might be TRBD1 (5 bases). Trimming shortened V by 0 bases and J by 7 bases, and 13 bases separated the two germline ends. Germline V gene sequence: CDR1 SGDLS, CDR2 YYNGEE. CDR3 length: 14 residues. CDR3: CASSVGDPGPGYTF. The CDR3, as DNA: TGTGCCAGCAGCGTAGGGGACCCGGGCCCTGGCTACACCTTC.

This chain joins TRBV10-1 and TRBJ1-3; TRBD1 is a possible D gene (5 bases). Germline CDR1 is WNHNN and CDR2 is SYGVQD (reference sequence). Trimming shortened V by 4 bases and J by 8 bases, and 18 bases separated the two germline ends. This CDR3 contains 15 residues. CDR3: CASSASTGRGDTIYF. CDR3 coding DNA: TGCGCCAGCAGTGCCAGCACAGGCCGGGGAGACACCATATATTTT.

J is TRBJ1-2 and V is TRBV14, with 7 bases aligning to TRBD1. The J segment lost 6 bases and the V segment lost 4 bases, leaving 5 bases of the junction unmatched. Germline CDR1 and CDR2: SGHDN and FVKESK. The CDR3 spans 13 residues. The CDR3 coding sequence is TGTGCCAGCAGCCCCAACAGGGGCCATGGCTACACCTTC. It encodes CASSPNRGHGYTF.

The chain is built from TRBV6-5 and TRBJ1-1, with 12 bases matching TRBD1. This CDR3 is 15 amino acids long. Germline V lookup: CDR1 MNHEY, CDR2 SVGAGI. Trimming removed 7 bases from V and 5 bases from J; junction bases left unmatched: 8. The CDR3 DNA is TGTGCCAGCATCCCGGGACAGGGGGCGAGGACTGAAGCTTTCTTT. It is translated as CASIPGQGARTEAFF.

V usage is TRBV27 and J usage is TRBJ2-1; D may correspond to TRBD1 or TRBD2 (6 bases each). The CDR3 runs to 15 residues. The V and J ends lost 4 bases and 3 bases respectively, with 13 bases between them. Looked up from germline, CDR1 is MNHEY and CDR2 is SMNVEV (reference sequence). The CDR3, as DNA: TGTGCCAGCAGTTCACGGGGGCGGGTCTACAATGAGCAGTTCTTC. Residues: CASSSRGRVYNEQFF.

V gene TRBV30 combines with J gene TRBJ2-7; 11 bases match TRBD2. Per the germline V gene, CDR1 is GTSNPN and CDR2 is SVGIG (reference sequence). The CDR3 loop spans 14 amino acids. The V segment lost 1 base and the J segment 5 bases; nucleotides outside the gene matches: 4. CDR3 nucleotide sequence: TGTGCCTGGAGTGCTGGTAGCGGGGGGGACGAGCAGTACTTC. Translated, it gives CAWSAGSGGDEQYF.

The chain recombines TRBV7-2 with TRBJ2-7; D ambiguous. The CDR3 has 12 residues. V was pared by 3 bases and J by 2 bases, with 5 bases between. CDR1 is SGHTA, CDR2 FQGNSA, per germline. Here the CDR3 DNA reads TGTGCCAGCAGCTTCTCCACCTACGAGCAGTACTTC. This codes for CASSFSTYEQYF.

The V and J genes are TRBV11-3 and TRBJ2-2; possibly TRBD2 for D (6 bases). The CDR3 has 16 amino acids. The V end was cut by 0 bases, the J end by 0 bases, with 8 bases between. Germline CDR1 is SGHNT and CDR2 is YENEEA. This CDR3 is CASSLDGGTNTGELFF. The CDR3 bases are TGTGCCAGCAGCTTAGATGGAGGGACGAACACCGGGGAGCTGTTTTTT.

This chain joins TRBV30 and TRBJ2-3; D may be TRBD1 (5 bases). The CDR3 is 13 residues long. The ends were cut back, 5 bases at V and 2 bases at J, with 11 bases in the middle. CDR1 is GTSNPN, CDR2 SVGIG, per germline (reference sequence). CDR3 sequence: CAWGPGSTDTQYF. The CDR3 DNA reads TGTGCCTGGGGCCCAGGGTCCACAGATACGCAGTATTTT.

V is TRBV19 and J is TRBJ2-1; D unresolved. CDR3 size: 14 residues. Germline V gene sequence: CDR1 LNHDA, CDR2 SQIVND (reference sequence). Deletions cut 3 bases from V and 0 bases from J, with 6 bases between. The CDR3: CASSMEGSYNEQFF. The CDR3 coding sequence is TGTGCCAGTAGTATGGAAGGCTCCTACAATGAGCAGTTCTTC.

The CDR3 DNA reads as TGCGCCAGCAGCCACTCGGGTAGCGGGGGGCGGAATGAGCAGTTCTTC. This translates into CASSHSGSGGRNEQFF. The chain recombines TRBV4-1 with TRBJ2-1; TRBD2 agrees at 10 bases. With V trimmed by 3 bases and J by 7 bases, 9 bases remained unmatched. The CDR3 totals 16 residues. Per the germline V gene, CDR1 is MGHRA and CDR2 is YSYEKL.

V usage is TRBV29-1 and J usage is TRBJ2-7; D gene unclear. This CDR3 region has 12 residues. The germline gives CDR1 SQVTM, CDR2 ANQGSEA. With 4 bases removed from V and 2 bases from J, the gap between germline ends came to 9 bases. This CDR3 is CSVGERAYEQYF. Here the CDR3 DNA reads TGCAGCGTTGGGGAACGCGCCTACGAGCAGTACTTC.

This chain uses TRBV27 with TRBJ1-2; 10 bases map to TRBD1. Germline values: CDR1 MNHEY, CDR2 SMNVEV (reference sequence). The CDR3 consists of 16 residues. V was pared by 4 bases and J by 8 bases, with 13 bases of the junction left unmatched. The CDR3 DNA sequence: TGTGCCAGCAGTTCCCCCAGACAGGGGGCGTCAAGGGGCTACACCTTC. This encodes CASSSPRQGASRGYTF.